This T cell receptor (beta chain) was sequenced during a study of blood T cell repertoires in COVID-19. Study-level information: Nucleic acid was either cDNA or gDNA, and it came from T cells, B-cell-depleted T cells, or PBMCs.

The CDR3 consists of 13 residues. Germline V lookup: CDR1 MDHEN, CDR2 SYDVKM. Trimming took off 7 bases at V and 3 bases at J, with 10 bases between the two ends. In the authors' methods: For nucleated cells, counts were estimated from reference gene primer amplification. Some clones are missing from TCRdb's copy, which holds only in-frame ones; the method was immunoSEQ multiplex PCR. Clonal size and the V and J genes are those of that table, whereas D and trimming came from the DNA. The sample comprises approximately 160,000 clones, approximately 81% of which are singletons, and 12% to 15% rests with the top ten.

This TCR was sampled from a man between 18 and 35 years old with active or convalescent COVID-19. The chain links TRBV28 to TRBJ1-5, with D uncertain. The specimen sequenced was peripheral blood. This CDR3 reads CASNKSPNQPQHF. The CDR3, as DNA: TGTGCCAGCAATAAGAGCCCCAATCAGCCCCAGCATTTT.